This T cell receptor beta chain was recovered during a study of CD8+CD57+ T cells in acquired aplastic anemia. Study details: The study obtained 9 million to 11 million reads on average for CD4+ cells from healthy donors.

Trimming took 4 bases from V and 1 from J; bases not matched to a gene: 6. CDR3 length equals 16 residues. In germline, CDR1 is MDHEN, CDR2 SYDVKM. The template used for profiling TCR beta VDJ and CDR3 was genomic DNA. TCRdb used MiXCR to reprocess the reads, holding one entry per CDR3 protein. The table has 60,000 or so distinct CDR3 sequences, 45% to 70% seen once. The table lists this clonotype with many counts. Material for sequencing was sorted CD4+, CD8+, or CD8+CD57+ T cells (not recorded which) from PBMCs. The chain is built from TRBV28 and TRBJ2-1; 8 bases line up with TRBD1. The TCR sequence derives from a human donor in good health, serving as a control. The CDR3 region is CASSSPRTGSYNEQFF. The CDR3 coding sequence is TGTGCCAGCAGTTCCCCACGGACAGGGTCCTACAATGAGCAGTTCTTC.